A selection of T cell receptor beta chains follows, all from one sample in a study of blood T cell repertoires in COVID-19. Profiled with immunoSEQ multiplex PCR; TCRdb holds only in-frame clones, not every one. The profile shows about 250,000 clones, approximately 86% of them singletons. Material for sequencing was peripheral blood. Receptors originate from an elderly man with acute or convalescent COVID-19. Both conserved end residues are part of each CDR3. The D gene is left open where the match is weak. Where a row states a size, it is once, few, many or the class of an expanded clone; other rows omit it.

>.|TRBJ1-5|.|TRBV7-8
TGTGCCAGCAGCTTAGAAGGCACTCAGGGTCAGCCCCAGCATTTT
CASSLEGTQGQPQHF
>TRBD1|TRBJ2-2|.|TRBV28
TGTGCCACCACCTACAGGGGGCGGCCCGGGGAGCTGTTTTTT
CATTYRGRPGELFF
>.|TRBJ1-5|.|TRBV19
TGTGCCAGTAGTATACTAGGCGGGGCAAGCAATCAGCCCCAGCATTTT
CASSILGGASNQPQHF
>TRBD1|TRBJ1-1|.|TRBV19
TGTGCCAGTAGTAGAACCGGGACAGGGGCCACTGAAGCTTTCTTT
CASSRTGTGATEAFF
>.|TRBJ2-1|.|TRBV7-2
TGTGCCAGCAGCCCCGGAGGAGGTTGGGATGAGCAGTTCTTC
CASSPGGGWDEQFF
>.|TRBJ2-7|.|TRBV5-1
TGCGCCAGCAGCCCGGGTGGAGCCCGCGAGCAGTACTTC
CASSPGGAREQYF
>TRBD1|TRBJ2-5|once|TRBV5-1
TGCGCCAGCACCCGGACAGGTCGAGGGGGCCAAGAGACCCAGTACTTC
CASTRTGRGGQETQYF
>TRBD2|TRBJ2-3|.|TRBV6-6
TGTGCCAGCAGTCCTCAGACTACTAGCGGGGTCACAGATACGCAGTATTTT
CASSPQTTSGVTDTQYF
>.|TRBJ1-1|.|TRBV6-5
TGTGCCAGCAGTTCCCGCGGGGACACTGAAGCTTTCTTT
CASSSRGDTEAFF
>.|TRBJ1-3|.|TRBV9
TGTGCCAGCAGCGTAGACCGGGGTGGAAACACCATATATTTT
CASSVDRGGNTIYF
>.|TRBJ1-1|.|TRBV18
TGTGCCAGCTCACAGGGGTCGAACACTGAAGCTTTCTTT
CASSQGSNTEAFF
>.|TRBJ2-1|.|TRBV5-1
TGCGCCAGCAGCGGGGGGGCATCTTCCTACAATGAGCAGTTCTTC
CASSGGASSYNEQFF
>.|TRBJ2-1|.|TRBV24-1
TGTGCCACCAATGGATTTGGGGATGGGGGGAGTAACTACAATGAGCAGTTCTTC
CATNGFGDGGSNYNEQFF
>TRBD2|TRBJ2-3|.|TRBV18
TGTGCCAGCTCACCAGTGTCTAGCGGATCAGCGGATACGCAGTATTTT
CASSPVSSGSADTQYF
>TRBD1|TRBJ1-6|.|TRBV6-4
TGTGCCAGCAGTGAACAGGGGGAAGATTCACCCCTCCACTTT
CASSEQGEDSPLHF
>.|TRBJ2-7|.|TRBV18
TGTGCCAGCTCACCACGACAGGGAGGCGATTACGAGCAGTACTTC
CASSPRQGGDYEQYF
>.|TRBJ1-5|.|TRBV6-5
TGTGCCTACGAAGTGGCACACCATAGCAATCAGCCCCAGCATTTT
CAYEVAHHSNQPQHF
>.|TRBJ2-2|.|TRBV18
TGTGCCAGCTCATTAAACACCGGGGAGCTGTTTTTT
CASSLNTGELFF
>.|TRBJ1-6|.|TRBV28
TGTGCCAGCACAACAGGGTCCTATAATTCACCCCTCCACTTT
CASTTGSYNSPLHF
>.|TRBJ1-5|.|TRBV7-2
TGTGCCAGCAGCTTGCCGGGGTACAATCAGCCCCAGCATTTT
CASSLPGYNQPQHF
>.|TRBJ1-5|.|TRBV7-8
TGTGCCAGCAGCCGAGGGGGAGATCAGCCCCAGCATTTT
CASSRGGDQPQHF
>.|TRBJ1-5|few|TRBV7-2
TGTGCCAGCAGCTTAGGACAGTTTGAGCCCCAGCATTTT
CASSLGQFEPQHF
>.|TRBJ1-6|.|TRBV21-1
TGTGCCAGCAGCACCTTGAACGACAGTTCACCCCTCCACTTT
CASSTLNDSSPLHF
>TRBD1|TRBJ1-4|few|TRBV10-3
TGTGCCATCAGAGGGGACAGGGGGAATGAAAAACTGTTTTTT
CAIRGDRGNEKLFF
>.|TRBJ1-1|.|TRBV5-1
TGCGCCAGCAGCTTGGGATGGAGCACTGAAGCTTTCTTT
CASSLGWSTEAFF
>.|TRBJ1-5|once|TRBV21-1
TGTGCCAGCAAATACACGCTACAGGTAGTAAGGCCCCAGCATTTT
CASKYTLQVVRPQHF
>.|TRBJ2-7|once|TRBV28
TGTGCCAGCAGTTTATTGGGGACATACGAGCAGTACTTC
CASSLLGTYEQYF
>TRBD2|TRBJ2-1|.|TRBV23-1
TGCGCCAGCAGTCAACACGGACTAGCGGGAGGTAATGAGCAGTTCTTC
CASSQHGLAGGNEQFF
>TRBD1|TRBJ1-4|once|TRBV6-5
TGTGCCACCAGGGACAGGGGGCATGATAGTGAAAAACTGTTTTTT
CATRDRGHDSEKLFF
>.|TRBJ1-2|.|TRBV15
TGTGCCACCAGCAGAACTGACGGGGAGGGTGGTGGCTACACCTTC
CATSRTDGEGGGYTF
>.|TRBJ2-7|.|TRBV7-2
TGTGCCAGCAGCTTAGGCACGAGCTCCTACGAGCAGTACTTC
CASSLGTSSYEQYF
>.|TRBJ1-3|once|TRBV19
TGTGCCAGTAGCCCGGGACTGGAAGCTGGAAACACCATATATTTT
CASSPGLEAGNTIYF
>.|TRBJ2-5|.|TRBV5-5
TGTGCCAGCAGCCCATCAGGAGAGAGGGCCCAGTACTTC
CASSPSGERAQYF
>TRBD1|TRBJ1-4|.|TRBV7-2
TGTGCCAGCAGTTGGGACAGGGGATCTGAAAAACTGTTTTTT
CASSWDRGSEKLFF
>.|TRBJ2-3|.|TRBV5-4
TGTGCCAGCAGTTATCAGGGATACACAGATACGCAGTATTTT
CASSYQGYTDTQYF
>.|TRBJ1-3|.|TRBV11-2
TGTGCCAGCAGCTTCATAACAGCTGATTGGAACACCATATATTTT
CASSFITADWNTIYF
>.|TRBJ2-2|.|TRBV7-2
TGTGCCAGCAGCTTAGAATCTTCCGGGGAGCTGTTTTTT
CASSLESSGELFF
>.|TRBJ1-4|once|TRBV7-2
TGTGCCAGCAGCCCAAGGGGGGGCGAGGAAAAACTGTTTTTT
CASSPRGGEEKLFF
>TRBD2|TRBJ2-1|.|TRBV6-2/TRBV6-3
TGTGCCAGCAGTTCACCCCGACTAGCGGGGGGCGGGAGTATGTTCTTC
CASSSPRLAGGGSMFF
>.|TRBJ1-5|.|TRBV2
TGTGCCAGCAGTATCACAGGTTTTTTTGAGCCCCAGCATTTT
CASSITGFFEPQHF
>.|TRBJ2-5|.|TRBV28
TGTGCCAGCAGTTTTGCAGGAGAGACCCAGTACTTC
CASSFAGETQYF
>TRBD1|TRBJ2-1|.|TRBV12-5
TGTGCTAGTGGTTTGGTACGCCAGGGGGCAATCGGGAATGAGCAGTTCTTC
CASGLVRQGAIGNEQFF
>.|TRBJ2-7|few|TRBV5-5
TGTGCCAGCAGCTCCTTCAGCTCCTACGAGCAGTACTTC
CASSSFSSYEQYF
>TRBD2|TRBJ2-3|.|TRBV6-1
TGTGCCAGCAGTGAAGTTTGGGGGACTAGCGACACAGATACGCAGTATTTT
CASSEVWGTSDTDTQYF
>.|TRBJ1-6|.|TRBV27
TGTGCCAGCAGTTTATCTCCGACAGTCTCATTTTATAATTCACCCCTCCACTTT
CASSLSPTVSFYNSPLHF
>.|TRBJ1-2|.|TRBV7-9
TGTGCCAGCAGCTTCGTGGACAGCTATGGCTACACCTTC
CASSFVDSYGYTF
>.|TRBJ1-4|.|TRBV5-1
TGCGCCAGCAGCTTACTGGGGGCAGGGGAAAAACTGTTTTTT
CASSLLGAGEKLFF
>.|TRBJ2-5|.|TRBV5-5
TGTGCCAGCAGCAGGGCATTAAACAGGGCCCAAGAGACCCAGTACTTC
CASSRALNRAQETQYF
>.|TRBJ1-6|.|TRBV4-3
TGCGCCAGCAGCCTTGGGGGGGTCTATAATTCACCCCTCCACTTT
CASSLGGVYNSPLHF
>.|TRBJ1-2|once|TRBV18
TGTGCCAGCTCACCACCCGGGTCCAGGGGTCCCGACTATGGCTACACCTTC
CASSPPGSRGPDYGYTF